These 30 T cell receptor beta chains came from one sample sequenced in a study of beta chain features in type 1 diabetes. Overall study findings and caveats: TCRB CDR3s from Type 1 diabetes patients were moderately but significantly shorter in all four CD4+ subsets.

Their target antigens are unknown. The study reverse transcribed the entire isolated RNA, so it sequenced expressed TCRB transcripts. Assay used: immunoSEQ multiplex PCR; TCRdb lists only in-frame clones, some missing. The sample lists about 300,000 clones, around an eighth occurring once. Sequenced sample: naive CD4+ T cells from blood. The receptors stem from a woman between 18 and 29 years old with type 1 diabetes.

This clone came up a few times. The gene calls are TRBV7-2 and TRBJ1-2, with no clear D. From germline, CDR1 is SGHTA and CDR2 FQGNSA. Trimming took 3 bases from V and 6 from J, leaving 11 bases between them. The CDR3 is 13 residues long. CDR3 residues: CASSFGTGDGYTF. As DNA, the CDR3 is TGTGCCAGCAGCTTCGGCACCGGGGATGGCTACACCTTC.

This clone came up a few times. The chain couples TRBV4-3 to TRBJ2-5, with D possibly being TRBD1 (6 bases). There are 14 residues in the CDR3. The V end lost 1 base, the J end lost 5 bases, and 11 bases lay between the germline ends. Germline V lookup: CDR1 LGHNA, CDR2 YSLEER. The CDR3: CASSQATGRETQYF. CDR3 bases: TGCGCCAGCAGCCAAGCGACAGGTCGGGAGACCCAGTACTTC.

This clone has more than one count but fewer than ten. The V and J genes are TRBV15 and TRBJ1-1; the D is unclear. CDR1 and CDR2 from the germline V gene are LNHNV and YYDKDF (reference sequence). This CDR3 comprises 14 residues. V shed 0 bases and J shed 5 bases, with 10 bases lying between them. The DNA of the CDR3 is TGTGCCACCAGCAGAGATAAGGGAGGGACTGAAGCTTTCTTT. Translated, it gives CATSRDKGGTEAFF.

Only a few counts were recorded for this clone. The chain links TRBV29-1 to TRBJ2-2; 11 bases are a match to TRBD2. Germline CDR1 SQVTM, CDR2 ANQGSEA. There are 15 residues in the CDR3. Trimming at V came to 3 bases and at J to 1 base, leaving 1 base not matched to a gene. CDR3 sequence reads: CSVEGTSGNTGELFF. The CDR3 coding sequence is TGCAGCGTTGAGGGGACTAGCGGGAACACCGGGGAGCTGTTTTTT.

The chain couples TRBV18 to TRBJ2-7, with no clear D. Trimming left V 6 bases short and J 1 base short, with 10 bases between. Germline V lookup: CDR1 KGHSH, CDR2 LQKENI. The CDR3 is made up of 13 amino acids. In DNA form, the CDR3 reads TGTGCCAGCTCCTCCCCGGGTTCCTACGAGCAGTACGTC. Residues: CASSSPGSYEQYV.

Only a few counts were recorded for this clone. This rearrangement joins TRBV18 to TRBJ1-2, with D uncertain. The germline CDR1 and CDR2 sequences are KGHSH and LQKENI. V gave up 5 bases and J gave up 4 bases, with 11 bases separating them. The CDR3 is 13 amino acids. The DNA of the CDR3 is TGTGCCAGCTCATCCAACAGCCCCTATGGCTACACCTTC. Translation: CASSSNSPYGYTF.

The V call is TRBV19, the J call TRBJ2-5, with 8 bases matching TRBD2. J lost 0 bases, V lost 3 bases, and 6 bases had no gene match. CDR3 size: 16 residues. Germline values: CDR1 LNHDA, CDR2 SQIVND (reference sequence). The CDR3 loop reads CASSIGTSRYQETQYF. The CDR3 region has the DNA TGTGCCAGTAGTATTGGGACTAGTCGGTACCAAGAGACCCAGTACTTC.

The V gene is TRBV6-5, the J gene TRBJ1-1, with D possibly matching TRBD1 (5 bases). The V gene's germline CDR1 is MNHEY and CDR2 SVGAGI. The V end lost 4 bases, the J end lost 4 bases, and 16 bases lay between the germline ends. CDR3 length: 15 amino acids. CDR3 protein: CASSSFVTGITEAFF. The CDR3, as DNA: TGTGCCAGCAGTTCCTTCGTTACAGGAATCACTGAAGCTTTCTTT.

This clone was detected a few times. The chain combines TRBV7-9 with TRBJ2-1; 12 nucleotides match TRBD1. The CDR3 consists of 19 residues. The germline CDR1 and CDR2 sequences are SEHNR and FQNEAQ (reference sequence). The V and J ends lost 5 bases and 4 bases, in that order; junction bases with no gene match: 15. This CDR3 reads CASSHGTGGPSVSYNEQFF. In DNA form, the CDR3 reads TGTGCCAGCAGCCATGGGACAGGGGGCCCGAGCGTCTCGTACAATGAGCAGTTCTTC.

V and J are TRBV18 and TRBJ2-5; weak D call: TRBD2 (5 bases). Trimming shortened V by 0 bases and J by 2 bases, and 13 bases separated the two germline ends. The CDR3 runs to 16 residues. Germline CDR1 KGHSH, CDR2 LQKENI. CDR3: CASSPPEVRGQETQYF. DNA of the CDR3: TGTGCCAGCTCACCACCGGAGGTGCGAGGGCAAGAGACCCAGTACTTC.

The chain uses TRBV18 and TRBJ1-1, with unresolved D. V was cut by 3 bases and J by 1 base, with 3 bases left in between. In germline, CDR1 is KGHSH, CDR2 LQKENI. CDR3 length: 12 amino acids. The CDR3 loop is CASSPRNTEAFF. The CDR3 nucleotides read TGTGCCAGCTCACCTAGGAACACTGAAGCTTTCTTT.

The chain employs TRBV19 and TRBJ1-1, with D perhaps TRBD1 (6 bases). Germline loops: CDR1 LNHDA, CDR2 SQIVND (reference sequence). Trimming left V 4 bases short and J 2 bases short, with 17 bases between. The CDR3 loop spans 16 amino acids. Here the CDR3 reads CASSKQGIDLNTEAFF. The DNA for the CDR3 is TGTGCCAGTAGTAAACAGGGCATTGACCTTAACACTGAAGCTTTCTTT.

This chain connects TRBV6-6 to TRBJ2-7; TRBD1 matches at 10 bases. Germline lookup yields CDR1 MNHNY and CDR2 SVGAGI (reference sequence). The CDR3 spans 14 residues. Trimming took 5 bases from V and 4 from J; bases not matched to a gene: 5. For the CDR3, the DNA is TGTGCCAGCAGTAACCAGGACAGGGGGTACGAGCAGTACGTC. Its translation: CASSNQDRGYEQYV.

The gene calls are TRBV28 and TRBJ2-3; D is possibly TRBD1 (6 bases). The CDR3 runs 14 residues. Trimming removed 4 bases from V and 1 base from J, with 9 bases in between. The germline gives CDR1 MDHEN, CDR2 SYDVKM. CDR3: CASSSGHRTDTQYF. The CDR3 DNA reads as TGTGCCAGCAGTTCGGGACATCGCACAGATACGCAGTATTTT.

As to this clone: Other DNA variants within this sample encode the same CDR3. The V and J genes are TRBV29-1 and TRBJ1-1; D unclear. This CDR3 region has 13 residues. Germline CDR1 and CDR2: SQVTM and ANQGSEA. Trimming cost V 6 bases and J 0 bases, with 11 bases left between them. The CDR3 region is CSVAGRMNTEAFF. CDR3 DNA sequence: TGCAGCGTGGCAGGTCGAATGAACACTGAAGCTTTCTTT.

This clone showed up just a few times. The genes are TRBV7-2 and TRBJ2-5, with 11 nucleotides matching TRBD2. The CDR3 contains 17 residues. CDR1 and CDR2 from the germline V gene are SGHTA and FQGNSA. After removal of 5 bases from V and 5 bases from J, the junction contained 13 bases not matched to a gene. The CDR3 loop reads CASSLGVAGGRGETQYF. The CDR3 DNA sequence: TGTGCCAGCAGCCTAGGGGTAGCGGGAGGGAGAGGGGAGACCCAGTACTTC.

The chain joins TRBV11-2 to TRBJ2-1, with D possibly TRBD2 on 5 matching bases. The CDR3 runs 17 residues. Germline lookup yields CDR1 SGHAT and CDR2 FQNNGV. Trimming cost V 2 bases and J 4 bases, with 18 bases left between them. Here the CDR3 reads CASSLHLGSGKYNEQFF. In DNA, the CDR3 is TGTGCCAGCAGCTTACACTTAGGGAGCGGAAAATACAATGAGCAGTTCTTC.

This clone appeared once. The genes are TRBV5-5 and TRBJ2-1; D may be TRBD2 (5 bases). The germline V gene encodes CDR1 SGHKS and CDR2 YYEKEE (reference sequence). Deletions cut 0 bases from V and 12 bases from J, with 16 bases between. The CDR3 has 14 residues. Here the CDR3 DNA reads TGTGCCAGCAGCTTGGACGGCCGGGAAGGAGGGCAGTTCTTC. It encodes CASSLDGREGGQFF. The entire variable domain, with the rest obtained from reference TRBV5-5 and TRBJ2-1, is as follows: DAGVTQSPTHLIKTRGQQVTLRCSPISGHKSVSWYQQVLGQGPQFIFQYYEKEERGRGNFPDRFSARQFPNYSSELNVNALLLGDSALYLCASSLDGREGGQFFGPGTRLTVL.

This clone has a handful of counts. J is TRBJ2-7 and V is TRBV28; 7 positions match TRBD1. This CDR3 has 13 amino acids. Trimming removed 6 bases from V and 3 bases from J; junction bases left unmatched: 5. Germline V gene data show CDR1 as MDHEN and CDR2 as SYDVKM. The CDR3 bases are TGTGCCAGCAGGAAACAGGGGTTCTACGAGCAGTACGTC. Translation gives CASRKQGFYEQYV.

The gene calls are TRBV18 and TRBJ2-5, with 14 bases lining up with TRBD2. Germline V gene sequence: CDR1 KGHSH, CDR2 LQKENI. With V trimmed by 4 bases and J by 1 base, 2 bases remained unmatched. The CDR3 sequence is 16 residues long. CDR3 DNA: TGTGCCAGCTCACAGGGACTAGCGGGAGCCCAAGAGACCCAGTACTTC. It codes for CASSQGLAGAQETQYF.

This clone was found a few times. The chain is built from TRBV7-9 and TRBJ1-2, with TRBD1 as a possible D gene (6 bases). Per the germline V gene, CDR1 is SEHNR and CDR2 is FQNEAQ (reference sequence). CDR3 length equals 15 residues. Trimming left V 1 base short and J 0 bases short, with 9 bases between. The CDR3 region is CASSLGTDTNYGYTF. CDR3 DNA: TGTGCCAGCAGCTTAGGGACAGACACTAACTATGGCTACACCTTC.

The chain links TRBV5-1 to TRBJ1-2; TRBD1 matches at 7 bases. Per germline, CDR1 SGHRS and CDR2 YFSETQ. V was pared by 7 bases and J by 3 bases, with 12 bases of the junction left unmatched. The CDR3 totals 15 residues. The CDR3 nucleotides are TGCGCCAGCCACAAAGGGGACAGCGTCTACTATGGCTACACCTTC. Translation gives CASHKGDSVYYGYTF.

This clone has just a few counts. The CDR3 DNA reads TGTGCCAGCAGCCATTCTAGAAACAATGAGCAGTTCTTC. As protein: CASSHSRNNEQFF. The V and J genes are TRBV11-3 and TRBJ2-1; the D is unclear. The CDR3 has 13 residues. The germline V gene has CDR1 SGHNT and CDR2 YENEEA. V was cut by 5 bases and J by 5 bases, with 10 bases left in between. Looking up the rest from reference TRBV11-3 and TRBJ2-1 gives the full variable domain: EAGVVQSPRYKIIEKKQPVAFWCNPISGHNTLYWYLQNLGQGPELLIRYENEEAVDDSQLPKDRFSAERLKGVDSTLKIQPAELGDSAVYLCASSHSRNNEQFFGPGTRLTVL.

Note on this clone: This same CDR3 is encoded by further DNA sequences in the sample. This chain links TRBV28 with TRBJ2-1; 7 bases agree with TRBD1. J gave up 6 bases and V 6 bases, and 2 bases lay outside the gene matches. The CDR3 runs to 12 residues. CDR1 and CDR2 (germline): MDHEN, SYDVKM. The CDR3 DNA reads TGTGCCAGCAGGACAGGGCGCAATGAGCAGTTCTTC. It is translated as CASRTGRNEQFF.

The chain employs TRBV10-3 and TRBJ2-1; D is ambiguous. Trimming shortened V by 4 bases and J by 6 bases, and 10 bases separated the two germline ends. This CDR3 is built from 13 residues. CDR1 and CDR2 (germline): ENHRY, SYGVKD. The chain's CDR3 is CAISVQEGNEQFF. CDR3 in DNA: TGTGCCATCAGTGTTCAGGAAGGCAATGAGCAGTTCTTC.

This clone appeared a few times. The CDR3 sequence is CASSLGASGYNEQFF. CDR3 nucleotides: TGTGCCAGCAGCTTAGGCGCTAGCGGATACAATGAGCAGTTCTTC. The J gene is TRBJ2-1, the V gene TRBV7-2; TRBD2 aligns across 7 bases. CDR1 and CDR2 from the germline V gene are SGHTA and FQGNSA. After removal of 1 base from V and 4 bases from J, the junction contained 4 bases not matched to a gene. The CDR3 has 15 residues. The full variable domain, completed using reference TRBV7-2 and TRBJ2-1, is GAGVSQSPSNKVTEKGKDVELRCDPISGHTALYWYRQSLGQGLEFLIYFQGNSAPDKSGLPSDRFSAERTGGSVSTLTIQRTQQEDSAVYLCASSLGASGYNEQFFGPGTRLTVL.

The V call is TRBV18, the J call TRBJ2-7, with D possibly TRBD2 on 6 matching bases. The germline gives CDR1 KGHSH, CDR2 LQKENI. The V gene lost 2 bases and the J gene lost 2 bases, with 22 bases spanning the gap. This CDR3 comprises 18 residues. The CDR3 protein is CASSPTGTGTPETYEQYV. Written as DNA, the CDR3 is TGTGCCAGCTCACCAACTGGGACCGGGACTCCCGAGACCTACGAGCAGTACGTC.

The rearrangement links TRBV5-1 to TRBJ1-1, with 11 positions matching TRBD1. Germline V gene lookup returns CDR1 SGHRS and CDR2 YFSETQ. This CDR3 spans 17 amino acids. V shed 7 bases, J shed 4 bases, and the junction held 15 bases outside the gene matches. CDR3 DNA sequence: TGCGCCAGCCTGCCTGGGGGGACAGGGGGTTACGGCACTGAAGCTTTCTTT. Translation: CASLPGGTGGYGTEAFF.

The table lists this clone with a few counts. The genes are TRBV5-4 and TRBJ2-5; 9 bases map to TRBD2. This CDR3 has 16 amino acids. CDR1 is SGHNT, CDR2 YYREEE, per germline (reference sequence). The ends lost 2 bases at V and 5 bases at J; junction bases unmatched: 10. The CDR3: CASSFVAGGGQETQYF. As DNA, the CDR3 is TGTGCCAGCAGCTTTGTGGCGGGAGGGGGGCAGGAGACCCAGTACTTC.

The J gene is TRBJ2-7, the V gene TRBV5-1, with TRBD1 matching over 9 bases. The CDR3 sequence is 15 residues long. Germline values: CDR1 SGHRS, CDR2 YFSETQ. The V segment lost 0 bases and the J segment 5 bases; nucleotides outside the gene matches: 6. This CDR3 reads CASSLVGQGGHEQYF. Written as DNA, the CDR3 is TGCGCCAGCAGCTTGGTGGGACAGGGTGGCCACGAGCAGTACTTC.